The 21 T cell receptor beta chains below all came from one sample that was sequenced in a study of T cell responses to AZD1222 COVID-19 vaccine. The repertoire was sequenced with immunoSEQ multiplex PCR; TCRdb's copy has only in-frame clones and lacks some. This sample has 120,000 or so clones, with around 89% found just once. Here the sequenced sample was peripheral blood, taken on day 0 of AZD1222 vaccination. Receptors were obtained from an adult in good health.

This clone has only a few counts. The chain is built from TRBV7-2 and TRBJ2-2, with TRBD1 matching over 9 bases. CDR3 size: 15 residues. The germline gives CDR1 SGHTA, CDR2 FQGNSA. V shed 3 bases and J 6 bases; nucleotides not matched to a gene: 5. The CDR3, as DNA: TGTGCCAGCAGCTTCTACAGGGGGCAGGCCGGGGAGCTGTTTTTT. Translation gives CASSFYRGQAGELFF.

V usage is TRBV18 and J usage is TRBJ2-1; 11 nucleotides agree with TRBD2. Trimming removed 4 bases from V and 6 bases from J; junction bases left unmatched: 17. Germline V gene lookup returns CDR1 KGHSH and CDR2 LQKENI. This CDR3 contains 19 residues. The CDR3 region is CASSQLAGALGTGSNEQFF. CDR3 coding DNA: TGTGCCAGCTCACAACTAGCGGGAGCTCTGGGTACAGGGTCCAATGAGCAGTTCTTC.

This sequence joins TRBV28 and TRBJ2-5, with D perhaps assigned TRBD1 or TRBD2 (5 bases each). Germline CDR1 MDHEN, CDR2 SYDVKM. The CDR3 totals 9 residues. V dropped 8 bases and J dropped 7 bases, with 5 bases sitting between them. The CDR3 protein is CASGGTQYF. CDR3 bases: TGTGCCAGCGGGGGGACCCAGTACTTC.

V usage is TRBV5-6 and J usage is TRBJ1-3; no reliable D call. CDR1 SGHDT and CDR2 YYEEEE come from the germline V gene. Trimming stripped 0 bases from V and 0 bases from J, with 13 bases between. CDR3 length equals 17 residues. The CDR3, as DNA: TGTGCCAGCAGCTTGGCTGGGAAATCTCACTCTGGAAACACCATATATTTT. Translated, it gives CASSLAGKSHSGNTIYF.

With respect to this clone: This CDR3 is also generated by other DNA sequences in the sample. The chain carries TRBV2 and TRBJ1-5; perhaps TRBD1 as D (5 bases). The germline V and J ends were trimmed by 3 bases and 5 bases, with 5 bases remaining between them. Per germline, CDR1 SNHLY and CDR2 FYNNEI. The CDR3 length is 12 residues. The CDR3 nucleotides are TGTGCCAGCAGTGACAGGGATCAGCCCCAGCATTTT. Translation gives CASSDRDQPQHF.

CDR3 sequence (DNA): TGTGCCAGCAGCTGGAGGACAGGGACCTTAGGCACCCAGTACTTC. Its protein product is CASSWRTGTLGTQYF. The chain couples TRBV7-2 to TRBJ2-5; 8 nucleotides line up with TRBD1. CDR1 and CDR2 (germline): SGHTA, FQGNSA. The CDR3 totals 15 residues. V lost 4 bases and J lost 8; bases outside the gene matches: 12.

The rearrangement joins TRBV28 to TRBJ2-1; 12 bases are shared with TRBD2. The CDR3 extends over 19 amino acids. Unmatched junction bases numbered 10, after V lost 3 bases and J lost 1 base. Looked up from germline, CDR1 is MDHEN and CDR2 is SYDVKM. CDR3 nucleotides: TGTGCCAGCAGTTTCAAAATTCGGGGACTAGCGGGTTCCTACAATGAGCAGTTCTTC. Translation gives CASSFKIRGLAGSYNEQFF. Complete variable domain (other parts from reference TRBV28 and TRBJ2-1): DVKVTQSSRYLVKRTGEKVFLECVQDMDHENMFWYRQDPGLGLRLIYFSYDVKMKEKGDIPEGYSVSREKKERFSLILESASTNQTSMYLCASSFKIRGLAGSYNEQFFGPGTRLTVL.

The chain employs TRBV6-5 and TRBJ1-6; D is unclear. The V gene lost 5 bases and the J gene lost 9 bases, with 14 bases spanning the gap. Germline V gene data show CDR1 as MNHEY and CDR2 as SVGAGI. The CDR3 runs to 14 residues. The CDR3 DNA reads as TGTGCCAGCAGTCCCATGGCGGGTGGTTCACCCCTCCACTTT. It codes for CASSPMAGGSPLHF.

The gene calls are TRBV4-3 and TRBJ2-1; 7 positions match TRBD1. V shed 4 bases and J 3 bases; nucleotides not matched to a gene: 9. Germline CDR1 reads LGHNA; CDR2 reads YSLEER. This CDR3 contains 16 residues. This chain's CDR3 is CASSLYRDRYYNEQFF. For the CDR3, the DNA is TGCGCCAGCAGCCTGTACCGGGACAGATACTACAATGAGCAGTTCTTC.

CDR3 sequence (DNA): TGTGCCAGCAGCTTATCGTGGGGCCGGGGGACCGGGGAGACCCAGTACTTC. Translation gives CASSLSWGRGTGETQYF. The chain joins TRBV7-2 to TRBJ2-5; possibly TRBD2 for D (6 bases). The length of the CDR3 is 17 residues. Per the germline V gene, CDR1 is SGHTA and CDR2 is FQGNSA. The ends were cut back, 2 bases at V and 5 bases at J, with 21 bases in the middle. Full variable domain (rest looked up from reference TRBV7-2 and TRBJ2-5): GAGVSQSPSNKVTEKGKDVELRCDPISGHTALYWYRQSLGQGLEFLIYFQGNSAPDKSGLPSDRFSAERTGGSVSTLTIQRTQQEDSAVYLCASSLSWGRGTGETQYFGPGTRLLVL.

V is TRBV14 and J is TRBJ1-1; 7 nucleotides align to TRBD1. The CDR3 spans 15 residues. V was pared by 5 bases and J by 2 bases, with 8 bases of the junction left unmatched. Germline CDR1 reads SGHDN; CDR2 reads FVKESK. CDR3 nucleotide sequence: TGTGCCAGCAGCTCCCGACAGGGAGGCAACACTGAAGCTTTCTTT. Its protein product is CASSSRQGGNTEAFF.

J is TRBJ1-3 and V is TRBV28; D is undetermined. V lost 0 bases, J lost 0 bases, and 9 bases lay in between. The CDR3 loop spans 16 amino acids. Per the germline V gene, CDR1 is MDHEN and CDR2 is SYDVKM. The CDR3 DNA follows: TGTGCCAGCAGTTTATGGCCGACAAACTCTGGAAACACCATATATTTT. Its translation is CASSLWPTNSGNTIYF.

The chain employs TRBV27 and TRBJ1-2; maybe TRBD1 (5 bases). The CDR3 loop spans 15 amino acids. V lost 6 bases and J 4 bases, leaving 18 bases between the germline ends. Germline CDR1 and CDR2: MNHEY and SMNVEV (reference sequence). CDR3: CASSSFEGNSYGYTF. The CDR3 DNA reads TGTGCCAGCAGCTCATTCGAGGGGAATAGCTATGGCTACACCTTC.

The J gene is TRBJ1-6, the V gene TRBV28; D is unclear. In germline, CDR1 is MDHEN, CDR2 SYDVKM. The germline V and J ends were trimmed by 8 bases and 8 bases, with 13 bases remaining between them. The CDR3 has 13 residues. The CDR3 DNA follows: TGTGCCAGCCTTCCCGCAGCGGATTCACCCCTCCACTTT. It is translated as CASLPAADSPLHF. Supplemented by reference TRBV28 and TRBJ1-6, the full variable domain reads DVKVTQSSRYLVKRTGEKVFLECVQDMDHENMFWYRQDPGLGLRLIYFSYDVKMKEKGDIPEGYSVSREKKERFSLILESASTNQTSMYLCASLPAADSPLHFGNGTRLTVT.

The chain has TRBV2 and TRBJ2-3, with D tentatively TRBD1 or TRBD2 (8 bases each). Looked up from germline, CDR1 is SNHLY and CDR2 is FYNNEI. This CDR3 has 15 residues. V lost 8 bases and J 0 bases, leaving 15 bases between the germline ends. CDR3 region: CASPGGDRSTDTQYF. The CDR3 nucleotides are TGTGCCAGCCCGGGGGGGGACAGGAGCACAGATACGCAGTATTTT.

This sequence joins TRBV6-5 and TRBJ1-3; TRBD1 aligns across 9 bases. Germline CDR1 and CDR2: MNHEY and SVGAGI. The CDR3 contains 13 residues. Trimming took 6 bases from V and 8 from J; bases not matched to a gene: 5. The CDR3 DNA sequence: TGTGCCAGCAGCCCGACAGGGGGGCACACCATATATTTT. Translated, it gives CASSPTGGHTIYF.

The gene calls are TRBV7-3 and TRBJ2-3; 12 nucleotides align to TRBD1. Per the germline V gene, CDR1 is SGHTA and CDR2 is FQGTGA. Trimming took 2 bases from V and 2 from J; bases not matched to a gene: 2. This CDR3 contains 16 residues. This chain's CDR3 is CASSLWDRGHTDTQYF. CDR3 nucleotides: TGTGCCAGCAGCTTATGGGACAGGGGGCACACAGATACGCAGTATTTT.

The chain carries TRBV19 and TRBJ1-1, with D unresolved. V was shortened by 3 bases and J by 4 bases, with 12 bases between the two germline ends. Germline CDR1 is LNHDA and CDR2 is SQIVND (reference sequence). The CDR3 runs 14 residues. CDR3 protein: CASSIRDMSTEAFF. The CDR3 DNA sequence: TGTGCCAGTAGTATTAGGGATATGAGCACTGAAGCTTTCTTT.

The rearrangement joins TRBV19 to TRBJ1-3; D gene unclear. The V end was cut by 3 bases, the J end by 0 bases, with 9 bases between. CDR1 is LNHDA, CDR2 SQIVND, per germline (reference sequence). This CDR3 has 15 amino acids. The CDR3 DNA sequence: TGTGCCAGTAGTATGGACCGGAGCTCTGGAAACACCATATATTTT. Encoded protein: CASSMDRSSGNTIYF. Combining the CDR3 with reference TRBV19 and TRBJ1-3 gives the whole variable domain DGGITQSPKYLFRKEGQNVTLSCEQNLNHDAMYWYRQDPGQGLRLIYYSQIVNDFQKGDIAEGYSVSREKKESFPLTVTSAQKNPTAFYLCASSMDRSSGNTIYFGEGSWLTVV.

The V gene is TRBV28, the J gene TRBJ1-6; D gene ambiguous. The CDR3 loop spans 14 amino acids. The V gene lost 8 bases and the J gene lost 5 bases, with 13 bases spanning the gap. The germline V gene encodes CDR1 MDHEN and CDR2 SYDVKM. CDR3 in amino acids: CASWEPRDNSPLHF. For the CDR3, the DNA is TGTGCCAGCTGGGAACCGCGGGATAATTCACCCCTCCACTTT.

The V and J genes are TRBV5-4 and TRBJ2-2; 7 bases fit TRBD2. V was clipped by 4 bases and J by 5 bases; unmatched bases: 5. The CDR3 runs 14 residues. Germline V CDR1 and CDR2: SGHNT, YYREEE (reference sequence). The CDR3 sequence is CASSPPGGTGELFF. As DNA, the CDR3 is TGTGCCAGCAGCCCCCCCGGGGGGACCGGGGAGCTGTTTTTT.